This record concerns one T cell receptor (beta chain) sequence. These data belong to a study of T cell changes during pregnancy in multiple sclerosis. Assay: immunoSEQ multiplex PCR; the TCRdb copy retains only in-frame clones and omits some. The sample contains 60,000 to 95,000 clones, about nine tenths of which appear only once. This CDR3 is built from 15 residues. Germline CDR1 is SGHRS and CDR2 is YFSETQ. Between the trimmed V and J ends, which lost 0 bases and 3 bases, there was a span of 9 bases. The TCR comes from a female donor with multiple sclerosis, enrolled in a pregnancy study. This sample comprised CD4+ T cells from peripheral blood mononuclear cells, obtained before pregnancy. The V gene is TRBV5-1, the J gene TRBJ2-2; perhaps TRBD1 as D (5 bases). CDR3 coding DNA: TGCGCCAGCAGCTTGGGACAGTCGTACACCGGGGAGCTGTTTTTT. Translated: CASSLGQSYTGELFF.